A single sample gave rise to the 19 T cell receptor beta chains below, sequenced in a study of regulatory T cells in long-lasting Graves disease. Arm-PCR of CDR3 regions and iRepertoire HTBI primers were used to build TCR beta libraries. Each CDR3 protein gets one entry after TCRdb re-called the multiplex PCR reads with MiXCR. The repertoire includes roughly 400,000 distinct CDR3 sequences, 15% to 20% of them detected once, and around a quarter sits in the top ten. Time point defined: newly diagnosed GD, antithyroid drugs for less than 3 months. Extracted RNA from PBMCs served as the source of the TCR library. These sequences were also reported in another study, on T cells in Graves' hyperthyroidism and ophthalmopathy.

Specimen: peripheral blood mononuclear cells (PBMCs), collected at new diagnosis, from a patient treated with antithyroid drugs. The receptors here all came from a woman between 18 and 30 years old with Graves disease.

This clonotype was detected ten times or more. The chain is built from TRBV28 and TRBJ1-5; maybe TRBD1 (6 bases). Germline CDR1 reads MDHEN; CDR2 reads SYDVKM. V dropped 6 bases and J dropped 13 bases, with 16 bases sitting between them. There are 12 residues in the CDR3. For the CDR3, the DNA is TGTGCCAGCAGGCTCCTGGGACAAGTGCAGCATTTT. This translates into CASRLLGQVQHF.

The chain combines TRBV27 with TRBJ2-6, with D perhaps TRBD1 (5 bases). Trimming took off 2 bases at V and 2 bases at J, with 13 bases between the two ends. The germline gives CDR1 MNHEY, CDR2 SMNVEV (reference sequence). CDR3 size: 17 residues. CDR3 loop: CASSLPTTGAGANVLTF. DNA of the CDR3: TGTGCCAGCAGTTTACCAACCACAGGCGCTGGGGCCAACGTCCTGACTTTC. The full variable domain, in which reference TRBV27 and TRBJ2-6 provide the parts outside the CDR3, is EAQVTQNPRYLITVTGKKLTVTCSQNMNHEYMSWYRQDPGLGLRQIYYSMNVEVTDKGDVPEGYKVSRKEKRNFPLILESPSPNQTSLYFCASSLPTTGAGANVLTFGAGSRLTVL.

This clonotype was recorded many times. The chain has TRBV6-1 and TRBJ2-3; TRBD1 agrees at 8 bases. This CDR3 contains 15 residues. Germline CDR1 is MNHNS and CDR2 is SASEGT. J lost 2 bases, V lost 5 bases, and 6 bases had no gene match. For the CDR3, the DNA is TGTGCCAGCAGTATACAGGGGGAAGTCACAGATACGCAGTATTTT. Translation gives CASSIQGEVTDTQYF.

Details on this clonotype: One end of the junction varies from germline; a read error may be responsible. This sequence joins TRBV27 and TRBJ2-1, with TRBD2 identical over 10 bases. The length of the CDR3 is 18 residues. CDR1 is MNHEY and CDR2 is SMNVEV in the germline V gene (reference sequence). The CDR3 loop is CASSQVVLAGASYNERFF. For the CDR3, the DNA is TGTGCCAGCAGCCAAGTAGTTCTAGCGGGAGCATCCTACAATGAGCGGTTCTTC.

The genes are TRBV28 and TRBJ2-5; maybe TRBD2 (5 bases). Trimming pared 3 bases from V and 2 bases from J, leaving 16 bases between. Germline V gene sequence: CDR1 MDHEN, CDR2 SYDVKM. The CDR3 runs to 16 residues. CDR3: CASSFGPDFGQETQYF. For the CDR3, the DNA is TGTGCCAGCAGTTTTGGGCCGGACTTCGGGCAAGAGACCCAGTACTTC.

This clonotype was counted at least ten times. The CDR3: CASSLGLAGDYNEQFF. CDR3 coding DNA: TGTGCCAGCAGCCTGGGACTAGCGGGAGATTACAATGAGCAGTTCTTC. The chain links TRBV7-2 to TRBJ2-1; 14 positions match TRBD2. After removal of 5 bases from V and 4 bases from J, the junction contained 4 bases not matched to a gene. Germline CDR1 and CDR2: SGHTA and FQGNSA. There are 16 residues in the CDR3.

This clonotype has at least ten counts. The chain recombines TRBV28 with TRBJ1-1; 8 positions agree with TRBD1. Trimming took 4 bases from V and 0 from J; bases not matched to a gene: 13. Germline CDR1 reads MDHEN; CDR2 reads SYDVKM. The CDR3 has 18 residues. CDR3 nucleotide sequence: TGTGCCAGCAGTTATATACCGGGACAGGCACCCCTGAACACTGAAGCTTTCTTT. This gives the protein CASSYIPGQAPLNTEAFF.

This clonotype was detected ten times or more. V and J are TRBV5-1 and TRBJ2-1; D ambiguous. Per the germline V gene, CDR1 is SGHRS and CDR2 is YFSETQ. The CDR3 totals 14 residues. Between the trimmed V and J ends, which lost 2 bases and 6 bases, there was a span of 12 bases. The CDR3 DNA reads as TGCGCCAGCAGCTTAGGGATAGCTAGCAATGAGCAGTTCTTC. It is translated as CASSLGIASNEQFF.

This sequence joins TRBV19 and TRBJ2-7; D perhaps matches TRBD2 (6 bases). Germline V lookup: CDR1 LNHDA, CDR2 SQIVND (reference sequence). The V gene lost 6 bases and the J gene lost 7 bases, with 16 bases spanning the gap. The CDR3 totals 13 residues. This chain's CDR3 is CASSLTPRDEQYF. The CDR3, as DNA: TGTGCCAGTAGCCTGACTCCGCGGGATGAGCAGTACTTC.

This clonotype came up a few times. A read error may account for a junction end that differs from germline. V is TRBV19 and J is TRBJ1-4; D ambiguous. Germline CDR1 reads LNHDA; CDR2 reads SQIVND (reference sequence). The CDR3 covers 13 residues. The CDR3 coding sequence is TGTGCCAGTTGTATACGGAGCAATGAAAAACTGTTTTTT. It encodes CASCIRSNEKLFF. Together with reference TRBV19 and TRBJ1-4, the CDR3 gives the full variable domain: DGGITQSPKYLFRKEGQNVTLSCEQNLNHDAMYWYRQDPGQGLRLIYYSQIVNDFQKGDIAEGYSVSREKKESFPLTVTSAQKNPTAFYLCASCIRSNEKLFFGSGTQLSVL.

The chain has TRBV7-2 and TRBJ2-1, with 12 bases lining up with TRBD1. CDR3 length: 15 amino acids. Germline V gene lookup returns CDR1 SGHTA and CDR2 FQGNSA. Germline trimming cut 5 bases from V and 9 bases from J; bases unmatched to any gene: 8. The CDR3 protein is CASSITGQGASEQFF. The DNA of the CDR3 is TGTGCCAGCAGCATCACGGGACAGGGGGCCAGTGAGCAGTTCTTC.

The V gene is TRBV19, the J gene TRBJ2-1; 8 nucleotides match TRBD2. This CDR3 contains 18 residues. Unmatched junction bases numbered 21, after V lost 9 bases and J lost 5 bases. Germline V CDR1 and CDR2: LNHDA, SQIVND (reference sequence). CDR3 coding DNA: TGTGCCAGCCGACAAGGATGGGAGAGCGGGAGCATGGACAATGAGCAGTTCTTC. Protein sequence: CASRQGWESGSMDNEQFF.

This clonotype was seen more than once but under ten times. V gene TRBV10-1 combines with J gene TRBJ2-2, with 13 bases aligning to TRBD2. Germline V gene lookup returns CDR1 WNHNN and CDR2 SYGVQD (reference sequence). The CDR3 consists of 15 residues. V lost 3 bases, J lost 6 bases, and 1 base stayed unmatched. CDR3 sequence: CASSELAGGSGELFF. CDR3 DNA: TGCGCCAGCAGTGAACTAGCGGGAGGGTCCGGGGAGCTGTTTTTT.

Many counts were recorded for this clonotype. This chain joins TRBV7-2 and TRBJ2-3; no clear D. The germline V gene has CDR1 SGHTA and CDR2 FQGNSA. V was shortened by 1 base and J by 0 bases, with 11 bases between the two germline ends. The CDR3 covers 16 residues. Here the CDR3 reads CASSLVSDSSTDTQYF. In DNA form, the CDR3 reads TGTGCCAGCAGCTTAGTCTCTGATTCTAGCACAGATACGCAGTATTTT.

This clonotype appeared many times. V is TRBV20-1 and J is TRBJ1-5; D is unclear. Deletions cut 5 bases from V and 0 bases from J, with 11 bases between. Germline CDR1 is DFQATT and CDR2 is SNEGSKA (reference sequence). This CDR3 spans 14 amino acids. CDR3 nucleotides: TGCAGTGCTTCCCGGAGTTATAGCAATCAGCCCCAGCATTTT. It specifies CSASRSYSNQPQHF.

The gene calls are TRBV7-2 and TRBJ2-7; TRBD2 matches 11 bases. Germline lookup yields CDR1 SGHTA and CDR2 FQGNSA. This CDR3 contains 16 residues. Losses at the gene ends were 4 bases for V and 4 bases for J; bases not matched to a gene: 9. CDR3 protein: CASSSPGTSGGYEQYF. Written as DNA, the CDR3 is TGTGCCAGCAGCTCCCCCGGGACTAGCGGTGGTTACGAGCAGTACTTC. Full variable domain (missing parts from reference TRBV7-2 and TRBJ2-7): GAGVSQSPSNKVTEKGKDVELRCDPISGHTALYWYRQSLGQGLEFLIYFQGNSAPDKSGLPSDRFSAERTGGSVSTLTIQRTQQEDSAVYLCASSSPGTSGGYEQYFGPGTRLTVT.

The V call is TRBV29-1, the J call TRBJ1-3; no firm D call. The CDR3 totals 11 residues. V was trimmed by 5 bases and J by 0 bases, leaving 2 bases between them. Germline values: CDR1 SQVTM, CDR2 ANQGSEA. DNA for the CDR3: TGCAGCGTTACCTCTGGAAACACCATATATTTT. Protein product: CSVTSGNTIYF.

The chain recombines TRBV2 with TRBJ2-3, with 7 bases aligning to TRBD1. Germline lookup yields CDR1 SNHLY and CDR2 FYNNEI. This CDR3 is built from 15 residues. Trimming cost V 8 bases and J 2 bases; bases outside gene matches: 10. Written as DNA, the CDR3 is TGTGCCAGCCAAGCAGGGGGAGTGAACACAGATACGCAGTATTTT. It codes for CASQAGGVNTDTQYF.

This clonotype appeared many times. The CDR3 protein is CSARDSGYSNQPQHF. In DNA form, the CDR3 reads TGCAGTGCTAGAGATAGTGGCTATAGCAATCAGCCCCAGCATTTT. This chain connects TRBV20-1 to TRBJ1-5; D is ambiguous. The CDR3 covers 15 residues. V was trimmed by 0 bases and J by 0 bases, leaving 9 bases between them. The germline V gene encodes CDR1 DFQATT and CDR2 SNEGSKA (reference sequence).